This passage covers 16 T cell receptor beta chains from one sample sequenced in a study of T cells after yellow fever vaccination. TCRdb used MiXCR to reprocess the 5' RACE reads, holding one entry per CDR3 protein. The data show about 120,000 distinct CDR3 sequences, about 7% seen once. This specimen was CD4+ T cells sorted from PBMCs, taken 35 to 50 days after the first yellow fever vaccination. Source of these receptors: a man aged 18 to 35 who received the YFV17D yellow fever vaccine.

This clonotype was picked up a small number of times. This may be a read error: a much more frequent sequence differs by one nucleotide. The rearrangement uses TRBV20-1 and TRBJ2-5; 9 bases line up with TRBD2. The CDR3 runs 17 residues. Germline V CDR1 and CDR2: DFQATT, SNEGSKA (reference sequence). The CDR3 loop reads CCARDFGQRGAQETQYF. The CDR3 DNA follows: TGCTGTGCTAGAGATTTTGGCCAGCGGGGGGCCCAAGAGACCCAGTACTTC.

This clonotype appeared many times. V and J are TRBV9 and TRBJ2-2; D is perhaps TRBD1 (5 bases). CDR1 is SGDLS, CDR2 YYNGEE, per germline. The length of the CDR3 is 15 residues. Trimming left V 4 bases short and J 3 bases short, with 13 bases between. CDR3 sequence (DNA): TGTGCCAGCAGCCCCGCAGGGAAGGACACCGGGGAGCTGTTTTTT. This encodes CASSPAGKDTGELFF.

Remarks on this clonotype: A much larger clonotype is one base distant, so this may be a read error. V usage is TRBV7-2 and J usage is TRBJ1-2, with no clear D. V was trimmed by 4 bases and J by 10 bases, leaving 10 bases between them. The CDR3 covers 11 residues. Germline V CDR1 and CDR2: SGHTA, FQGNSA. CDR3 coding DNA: TGTGCCAGCAGCTCCCGGGAGCCCTACACCTTC. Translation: CASSSREPYTF. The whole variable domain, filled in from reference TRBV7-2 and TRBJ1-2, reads GAGVSQSPSNKVTEKGKDVELRCDPISGHTALYWYRQSLGQGLEFLIYFQGNSAPDKSGLPSDRFSAERTGGSVSTLTIQRTQQEDSAVYLCASSSREPYTFGSGTRLTVV.

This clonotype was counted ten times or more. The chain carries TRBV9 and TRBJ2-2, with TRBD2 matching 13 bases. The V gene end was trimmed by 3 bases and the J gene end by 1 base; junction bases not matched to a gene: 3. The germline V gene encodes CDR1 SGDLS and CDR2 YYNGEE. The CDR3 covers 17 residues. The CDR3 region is CASSARTSGGNTGELFF. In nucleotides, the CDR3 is TGTGCCAGCAGCGCCAGGACTAGCGGGGGGAACACCGGGGAGCTGTTTTTT.

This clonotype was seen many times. The DNA for the CDR3 is TGTGCCATCGCTAGGACAGGTAGCACAGATACGCAGTATTTT. Translation gives CAIARTGSTDTQYF. The genes are TRBV10-3 and TRBJ2-3; 7 bases agree with TRBD1. Trimming at V came to 8 bases and at J to 0 bases, leaving 5 bases not matched to a gene. CDR1 and CDR2 (germline): ENHRY, SYGVKD. This CDR3 has 14 amino acids.

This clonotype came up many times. The CDR3 loop reads CASSLGHPNQPQHF. The CDR3 DNA sequence: TGTGCCAGCAGTTTGGGGCACCCTAATCAGCCCCAGCATTTT. The V gene is TRBV12-3 or TRBV12-4, the J gene TRBJ1-5, with a tentative D call TRBD1 (5 bases). This CDR3 has 14 amino acids. Trimming left V 3 bases short and J 4 bases short, with 10 bases between.

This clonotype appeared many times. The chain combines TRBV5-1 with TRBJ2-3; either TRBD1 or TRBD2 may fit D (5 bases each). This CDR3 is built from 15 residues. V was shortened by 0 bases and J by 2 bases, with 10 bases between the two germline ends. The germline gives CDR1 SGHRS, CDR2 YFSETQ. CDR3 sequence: CASSLERGSTDTQYF. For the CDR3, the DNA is TGCGCCAGCAGCTTGGAGAGGGGTTCCACAGATACGCAGTATTTT. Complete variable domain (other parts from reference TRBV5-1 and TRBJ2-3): KAGVTQTPRYLIKTRGQQVTLSCSPISGHRSVSWYQQTPGQGLQFLFEYFSETQRNKGNFPGRFSGRQFSNSRSEMNVSTLELGDSALYLCASSLERGSTDTQYFGPGTRLTVL.

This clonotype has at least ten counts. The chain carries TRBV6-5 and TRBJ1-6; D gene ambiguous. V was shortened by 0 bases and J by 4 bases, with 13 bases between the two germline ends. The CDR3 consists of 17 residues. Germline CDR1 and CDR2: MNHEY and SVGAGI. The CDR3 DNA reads TGTGCCAGCAGTTACTCGATGTGGGATTCGTATAATTCACCCCTCCACTTT. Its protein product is CASSYSMWDSYNSPLHF.

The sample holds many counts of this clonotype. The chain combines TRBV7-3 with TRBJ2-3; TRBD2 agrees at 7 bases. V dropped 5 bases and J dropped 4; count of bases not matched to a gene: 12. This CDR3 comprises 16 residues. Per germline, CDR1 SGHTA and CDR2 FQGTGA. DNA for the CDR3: TGTGCCAGCAGCAGCGGGGTTACGGGGGGTGCAGATACGCAGTATTTT. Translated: CASSSGVTGGADTQYF.

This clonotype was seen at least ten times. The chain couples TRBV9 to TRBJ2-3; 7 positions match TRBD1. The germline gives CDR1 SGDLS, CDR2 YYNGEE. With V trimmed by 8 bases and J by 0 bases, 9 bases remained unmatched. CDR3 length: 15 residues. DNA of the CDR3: TGTGCCAGTTCAAGATCAGGGGGAAGCACAGATACGCAGTATTTT. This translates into CASSRSGGSTDTQYF.

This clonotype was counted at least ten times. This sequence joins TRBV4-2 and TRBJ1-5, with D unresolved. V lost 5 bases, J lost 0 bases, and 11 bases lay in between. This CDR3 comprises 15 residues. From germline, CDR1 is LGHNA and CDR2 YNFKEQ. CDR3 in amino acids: CASSVSDYSNQPQHF. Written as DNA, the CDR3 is TGTGCCAGCAGCGTCTCAGACTATAGCAATCAGCCCCAGCATTTT.

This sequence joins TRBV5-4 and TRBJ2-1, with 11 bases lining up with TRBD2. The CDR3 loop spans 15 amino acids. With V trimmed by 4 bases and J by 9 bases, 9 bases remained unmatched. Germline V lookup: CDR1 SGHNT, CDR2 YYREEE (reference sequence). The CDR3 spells CASSQTSGVGGEQFF. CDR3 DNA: TGTGCCAGCAGCCAGACTAGCGGGGTCGGCGGTGAGCAGTTCTTC.

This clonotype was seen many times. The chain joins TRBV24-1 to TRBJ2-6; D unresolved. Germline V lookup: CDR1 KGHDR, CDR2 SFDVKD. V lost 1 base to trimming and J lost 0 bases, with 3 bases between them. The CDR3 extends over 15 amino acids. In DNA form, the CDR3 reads TGTGCCACCAGTGATTTCAGCTCTGGGGCCAACGTCCTGACTTTC. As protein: CATSDFSSGANVLTF.

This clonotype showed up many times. The CDR3 here is CASSYSRPGLGWSGELFF. CDR3 bases: TGTGCCAGCAGCTATAGCCGTCCGGGCTTAGGGTGGTCCGGGGAGCTGTTTTTT. The rearrangement uses TRBV3-1 and TRBJ2-2; D call uncertain. The germline V gene encodes CDR1 LGHDT and CDR2 YNNKEL (reference sequence). With 5 bases removed from V and 6 bases from J, the gap between germline ends came to 25 bases. The CDR3 is 18 residues long.

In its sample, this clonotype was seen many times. CDR3 bases: TGTGCCAGCAGCCACGGATGGTCGGGGGGACATCAGCCCCAGCATTTT. Translation: CASSHGWSGGHQPQHF. The chain couples TRBV3-1 to TRBJ1-5, with TRBD1 as a possible D gene (5 bases). V shed 3 bases and J shed 5 bases, with 17 bases lying between them. CDR1 and CDR2 (germline): LGHDT, YNNKEL (reference sequence). This CDR3 region has 16 residues.

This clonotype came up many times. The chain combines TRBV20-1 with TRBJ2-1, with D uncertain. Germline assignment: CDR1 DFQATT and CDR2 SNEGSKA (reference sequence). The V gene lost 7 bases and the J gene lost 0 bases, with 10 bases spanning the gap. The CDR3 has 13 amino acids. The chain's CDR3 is CSVPPLSYNEQFF. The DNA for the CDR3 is TGCAGTGTACCACCTCTCTCCTACAATGAGCAGTTCTTC.